This entry features one T cell receptor (beta chain) sequence. Its antigen specificity is not known. One base away there is no much larger clone; base qualities are not given. The cohort comprised 710 or so healthy bone marrow donors. At the time of sampling, all cohort members were nominally healthy, though unrecorded immune exposures were likely present. The donor tested CMV seronegative and was one of the 352 seronegative cohort members. A peripheral blood sample was provided by each donor, and peripheral blood mononuclear cells were used for TCR beta sequencing. Genomic DNA extraction from the blood cell samples was performed with the Qiagen DNeasy Blood Extraction Kit. The CDR3 spans 15 residues, from the cysteine through the phenylalanine. This entry keeps only the CDR3 DNA: 45 bases, framed from base 1. According to the germline V gene, CDR1 reads SGDLS and CDR2 reads YYNGEE. Clipping removes 4 bases from V and 3 bases from J, with 6 as the unmatched junction base count.

The data were taken from a study of cytomegalovirus exposure and HLA in healthy donors (TCRdb year 2017). About the investigation overall: According to an earlier analysis of several hundred of the donors, about 179 million T cells yielded 117 million unique TCR beta sequences and less than 300 Gb of sequence data. The study profiled the T cell repertoires of hundreds of subjects by immunosequencing and related them to cytomegalovirus serostatus. Along with the roughly 710-subject first cohort, a separate validation cohort of over a hundred different subjects was used. The later analysis used no new phenotypic data to find candidate immune exposures, relying instead on TCR beta sequences and their occurrence across donors. Both class I and class II loci were covered by HLA typing, at four-digit resolution. Typing coverage differed by locus: A, B, C, DRB1 and DQB1 were typed in roughly 629-640 donors, DQA1 in roughly 510, DPA1 in some 600, and DPB1 in around 440. An earlier analysis of 500 to 750 of the donors applied high-throughput TCR beta sequencing to assess whether each TCR beta V gene segment acted as functional or pseudogenic. An early release that covered fewer than 800 HLA-typed donors contained approximately 300 gigabases of sequencing data and approximately 85 million unique TCR sequences. The study aimed to test whether signatures of past pathogen exposure could be identified by cataloging public T cell receptors. Every discovery cohort repertoire had been produced on one sequencing platform. Donor age, sex, ethnicity and CMV serostatus were compiled alongside the repertoire data. Because of strong linkage in the cohort, a few DR-DQ haplotypes were treated as single units for association and clustering. In a later analysis, previously published TCR beta repertoires from several hundred donors were re-analyzed and high-resolution HLA genotyping was added so that TCR occurrence patterns could be studied. The genetic ancestry cluster associated with self-reported Caucasian donors included over 80% of the approximately 430 genotyped donors. Among 398 genotyped donors of the cohort, an average of approximately 250,000 unique TCR beta nucleotide sequences were sequenced per donor, roughly 20% of them non-productive. To predict cytomegalovirus infection status, the study brought together high-throughput TCR immunosequencing, statistical association of individual TCRs with disease status, and machine learning. In a later genetic analysis, genome-wide SNP genotypes for 398 of the 666 donors were used, and that subset was treated as a discovery cohort.

Study-wide conclusions, independent of this receptor: According to a later analysis, TCR association rates differed among HLA loci, with DRB1 alleles showing the most associated TCRs and HLA-C alleles showing the fewest. HLA typing was unavailable for some donors at each locus, so association tests used only the typed subset. A further reported finding was that TCR beta sequences accurately predicted the HLA-A and HLA-B alleles for most subjects in the first cohort. According to a later analysis, parvovirus B19, influenza, CMV and Epstein-Barr virus appeared linked to several top co-occurrence clusters. Most TCR sequences were observed very rarely across donors, whereas some public TCRs were present in many individuals. According to a later analysis, most CMV-associated TCR beta chains appeared to be HLA-restricted, and the HLA associations seemed to be driven largely by CMV exposure. An earlier analysis of approximately 540 of the donors showed that most TCR beta V segments appeared in productive rearrangements either about 90% or about 30% of the time, which broadly matched IMGT annotations. The classifier was reported to diagnose cytomegalovirus status with high specificity and sensitivity in both the original and validation cohorts. Because the 87-base-pair reads could not distinguish some IMGT-functional V segments, including TRBV6-2 and TRBV6-3, those segments were excluded. Three of the identified cytomegalovirus-associated TCR beta chains were confirmed in vitro to be specific for cytomegalovirus antigens. The sequencing pipeline was judged likely to have produced a cluster of highly shared sequence variants as a technical artifact. In a later genetic analysis, a missense DCLRE1C variant was associated with V-gene and J-gene trimming of TCR beta chains, and the association was replicated in an independent cohort. A later analysis found that HLA-associated TCR beta chains were more clonally expanded and had lower generation probabilities than equally common non-associated chains. This cohort had only TCR beta chains sequenced, and the lack of alpha or paired-chain data limited which features could be detected. In a later genetic analysis, fewer N-insertions in productive TCRs were reported among donors in an Asian-associated ancestry cluster than the approximately 630-donor mean. At a false discovery rate of 0.05, a later analysis linked about 17,000 TCR beta sequences to specific HLA alleles. The earlier analysis of about 600 of the donors excluded around 17 rarely observed V segments, including chromosome 9 orphons, because counts were too low. The study listed 150 to 200 TCR beta chains as associated with cytomegalovirus. The authors suggested that the approach could potentially be extended to other disease states and immunological phenotypes. Sequencing depth was assumed to be roughly uniform across donors in the presence/absence analyses, though that assumption may not hold. When HLA alleles, especially DR and DQ, strongly co-occurred, TCR associations were difficult to assign to individual alleles. Correlated functional status among segregating V segments might be attributable to linkage disequilibrium, but an unknown experimental factor could not be ruled out. Immune exposure information for the cohort was limited to CMV serostatus.

The library came from the immunoSEQ multiplex PCR assay. For the multiplex PCR, a mixture combining 60 forward primers for TCR Vbeta segments and 13 reverse primers for TCR Jbeta segments was used. The CDR3 region of rearranged TCR beta genes was amplified from genomic DNA with a multiplex PCR assay. The Illumina HiSeq System was used to sequence the amplified TCR beta libraries as 87-base-pair reads. The study's processing was this. Across the 600 to 700 repertoires, a later analysis counted 75 million to 90 million unique TCR beta chains, roughly 11 million of which were shared by at least two donors. Raw reads were error-corrected and collapsed into unique sequences by a nearest-neighbor algorithm in which closely related sequences were merged to remove PCR and sequencing errors. CDR3 sequences were aligned to IMGT reference sequences to assign V, D and J gene segments. For a sequence to be retained, a match of at least six nucleotides was required to both a V gene segment and a J gene segment. Rearrangements were called productive when the CDR3 lacked stop codons and stayed in frame with V and J; all others were non-productive. Following IMGT convention, CDR3 was defined as the stretch from the second conserved V-encoded cysteine to the conserved J-encoded phenylalanine. The earlier analysis of 500 to 650 of the donors excluded any sequence lacking an unambiguous match to a single V gene segment. In an earlier analysis of several hundred of the donors, a V segment was called functional when productive rearrangements were above 56.7%, and segregating when the standard deviation between donors exceeded 5%. A statistical classification framework was built to diagnose cytomegalovirus status from the catalog of TCR beta chain sequences. A later analysis assigned V and J genes by comparing TCR nucleotide sequences with IMGT/GENE-DB human TR gene sequences. In a later analysis, CDR3 sequences and most-parsimonious VDJ recombination scenarios were assigned using the TCRdist pipeline. In a later analysis, each TCR beta chain was defined by its CDR3 amino acid sequence together with its V-gene family, and reads without a unique V-gene family were excluded. In a later analysis, 450 to 600 highly shared, low-generation-probability nucleotide sequences were removed to address suspected cross-contamination and a sequencing artifact. For each public chain, a later analysis derived a clonal expansion index from normalized ranks of inferred template counts within each repertoire. A later analysis computed generation probabilities with a VDJ recombination model fitted to out-of-frame rearrangements, and checked the results against IGoR. In a later analysis, hypergeometric tests were used to score TCR-TCR, TCR-HLA and TCR-CMV co-occurrence, with a repertoire-size bias correction applied to TCR pairs. False discovery rates were estimated in a later analysis by permuting HLA or CMV assignments 20 times. In a later analysis, co-occurring TCRs were grouped using DBSCAN, and TCRdist sequence similarity was added for clustering within HLA-allele-positive subsets. For co-occurrence clustering, repertoires with fewer than 30,000 or more than 120,000 public chains were excluded, along with a handful of repertoires with anomalous nucleotide sharing. Here the immuneACCESS table is served through TCRdb, limited to in-frame sequences with V and J called. Missing clones are a known gap in these copies; in checked studies unresolved V genes cover under half, and the rest lacks a known reason. V and J calls and clone size are given by that table; D and trimming were obtained from the DNA. Recorded for this sample are some 90,000 clones; approximately 72% of them occurred a single time. Clones ranked in the top ten supply over 3% of the sample.

This chain joins TRBV9 to TRBJ2-1, with TRBD1 identical over 8 junction bases. The sequenced material came from PBMCs. The clonotype comes from a woman aged 40 to 50 in good health and CMV-seronegative. The DNA sequence is as follows: TGTGCCAGCAGCCTGACCGGGACAGGCTACAATGAGCAGTTCTTC. Its protein reads: CASSLTGTGYNEQFF.